The entry below describes one TCR beta chain. Its antigen remains unidentified. The data were obtained in a study of regulatory T cells in long-lasting Graves disease. Findings of the study overall: Newly diagnosed disease favored TRBV20-1 and TRBJ2-1 over persistent disease. Graves' patients with persistent disease showed TCR diversity lower than patients newly diagnosed.

CDR1 is SGHRS, CDR2 YFSETQ, per germline. Germline trimming cut 5 bases from V and 3 bases from J; bases unmatched to any gene: 6. This CDR3 contains 14 residues. Arm-PCR with iRepertoire HTBI primers amplified the CDR3 regions for these TCR beta libraries. Each CDR3 protein gets one entry after TCRdb re-called the multiplex PCR reads with MiXCR. The top ten hold roughly 7% of the sample, which has a few hundred thousand distinct CDR3 sequences, around a fifth seen once. Time point described: persistent/refractory GD, antithyroid drugs over 5 years with positive TRAb. PBMC RNA served as the TCR library source.

V is TRBV5-1 and J is TRBJ1-1, with 8 bases lining up with TRBD1. The source material was peripheral blood mononuclear cells (PBMCs), sampled when the disease was refractory, from a patient treated with antithyroid drugs. The TCR sequence derives from a female donor with Graves disease. CDR3 sequence: CASRRAGGYTEAFF. In DNA, the CDR3 is TGCGCCAGCAGACGAGCAGGGGGCTACACTGAAGCTTTCTTT.